A selection of T cell receptor beta chains follows, all from one sample in a study of blood T cell repertoires in COVID-19. Sequencing was performed with immunoSEQ multiplex PCR; in TCRdb, only in-frame clones are kept and a portion is missing. The table records about 400,000 clones, roughly 90% of them present only once. Sequenced material: PBMCs or T cells enriched from blood (not recorded which). The source is a woman between 40 and 50 years old with acute COVID-19. The CDR3 runs from the conserved cysteine through the conserved F or W. The D gene is left open where the match is weak. Only part of the rows carry a size: once, few, many, or a class if the clone is expanded.

v_call	j_call	clone_size	d_call	cdr3_aa	cdr3_nt
TRBV10-3	TRBJ1-2	.	TRBD1	CAIRDRTNYGYTF	TGTGCCATCCGGGACAGAACGAACTATGGCTACACCTTC
TRBV10-3	TRBJ1-6	.	.	CAISVQGWNSPLHF	TGTGCCATCAGTGTTCAGGGGTGGAATTCACCCCTCCACTTT
TRBV11-2	TRBJ2-1	.	.	CASRTLSGEQFF	TGTGCCAGCAGGACCCTCTCGGGTGAGCAGTTCTTC
TRBV19	TRBJ1-4	.	.	CASSIRGEKLFF	TGTGCCAGTAGTATCCGAGGAGAAAAACTGTTTTTT
TRBV3-1/TRBV3-2	TRBJ1-2	.	.	CASSQGNTGTYTF	TGTGCCAGCAGCCAAGGGAATACAGGAACTTACACCTTC
TRBV5-1	TRBJ2-2	once	.	CASSGTSTGELFF	TGCGCCAGCAGCGGAACTAGTACCGGGGAGCTGTTTTTT
TRBV29-1	TRBJ1-1	.	.	CSVEVAGYDTEAFF	TGCAGCGTTGAGGTAGCGGGATATGACACTGAAGCTTTCTTT
TRBV7-9	TRBJ1-2	.	TRBD1	CASSHLIQGDFNYGYTF	TGTGCCAGCAGCCACCTCATCCAGGGGGATTTTAACTATGGCTACACCTTC
TRBV2	TRBJ1-2	.	TRBD1	CASSQRGQDNGYTF	TGTGCCAGCAGCCAACGAGGACAGGACAATGGCTACACCTTC
TRBV5-5	TRBJ2-7	.	.	CASSLVLNYEQYF	TGTGCCAGCAGCTTGGTGTTAAACTACGAGCAGTACTTC
TRBV6-5	TRBJ1-1	.	.	CASSLMRQNTEAFF	TGTGCCAGCAGTCTCATGAGACAGAACACTGAAGCTTTCTTT
TRBV3-1/TRBV3-2	TRBJ2-7	.	TRBD1	CASSQEGQAYEQYF	TGTGCCAGCAGCCAAGAGGGACAGGCCTACGAGCAGTACTTC
TRBV10-1	TRBJ2-7	.	TRBD2	CASQAGGYSEQYF	TGCGCCAGCCAAGCGGGGGGCTACTCCGAGCAGTACTTC
TRBV2	TRBJ2-5	once	TRBD1	CASSRDRLETQYF	TGTGCCAGCAGCCGGGACAGGCTCGAGACCCAGTACTTC
TRBV30	TRBJ1-3	.	.	CAWSGNREGNTIYF	TGTGCCTGGAGTGGGAACAGGGAGGGAAACACCATATATTTT
TRBV24-1	TRBJ1-5	once	.	CATSESFGQPQHF	TGTGCCACCAGTGAATCTTTCGGTCAGCCCCAGCATTTT
TRBV6-1	TRBJ1-2	.	.	CASSELQAVLVYGYTF	TGTGCCAGCAGTGAATTACAGGCTGTTTTGGTATATGGCTACACCTTC
TRBV9	TRBJ2-7	.	.	CASSASSGEQYF	TGTGCCAGCAGCGCGTCTTCGGGCGAGCAGTACTTC
TRBV9	TRBJ2-7	few	TRBD1	CASSVGDSYEQYF	TGTGCCAGCAGCGTAGGGGACAGCTACGAGCAGTACTTC
TRBV19	TRBJ1-1	.	.	CASRSGTDDTEAFF	TGTGCCAGTAGGAGCGGGACGGACGACACTGAAGCTTTCTTT
TRBV24-1	TRBJ2-2	.	TRBD2	CATSDLRGEGPGELFF	TGTGCCACCAGTGATTTGCGTGGGGAGGGACCCGGGGAGCTGTTTTTT
TRBV2	TRBJ2-4	.	TRBD1	CASSGQGAIKNIQYF	TGTGCCAGCAGTGGGCAGGGGGCTATCAAAAACATTCAGTACTTC
TRBV7-6	TRBJ2-5	once	TRBD1	CASSSADREETQYF	TGTGCCAGCAGCTCGGCGGACAGGGAAGAGACCCAGTACTTC
TRBV6-6	TRBJ1-3	.	.	CASSYSPSSGNTIYF	TGTGCCAGCAGTTACTCCCCGAGCTCTGGAAACACCATATATTTT
TRBV9	TRBJ1-1	many	TRBD1	CASSGTGDTEAFF	TGTGCCAGCAGCGGGACAGGCGACACTGAAGCTTTCTTT
TRBV4-1	TRBJ2-2	.	.	CASRVTSGPGELFF	TGCGCCAGCAGGGTTACGAGCGGTCCCGGGGAGCTGTTTTTT
TRBV19	TRBJ1-5	.	TRBD1	CASDTGGRGQPQHF	TGTGCCTCCGACACAGGGGGCAGGGGTCAGCCCCAGCATTTT